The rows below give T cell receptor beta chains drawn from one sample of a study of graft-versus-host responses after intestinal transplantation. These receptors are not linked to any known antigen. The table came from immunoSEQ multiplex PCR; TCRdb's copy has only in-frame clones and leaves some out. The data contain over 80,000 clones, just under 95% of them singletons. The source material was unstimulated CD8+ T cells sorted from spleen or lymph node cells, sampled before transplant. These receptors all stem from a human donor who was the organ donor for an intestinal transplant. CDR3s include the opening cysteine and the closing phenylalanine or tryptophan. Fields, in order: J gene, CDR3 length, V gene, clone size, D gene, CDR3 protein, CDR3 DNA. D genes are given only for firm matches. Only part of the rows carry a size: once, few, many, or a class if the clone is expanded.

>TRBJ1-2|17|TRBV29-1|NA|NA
CSVEDRDLVVEGSGYTF
TGCAGCGTTGAAGATCGAGATTTAGTGGTAGAGGGTAGCGGCTACACCTTC
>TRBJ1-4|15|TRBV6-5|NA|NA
CASSYSWGSDEKLFF
TGTGCCAGCAGTTACTCCTGGGGCAGTGATGAAAAACTGTTTTTT
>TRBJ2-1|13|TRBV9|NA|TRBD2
CASSPAGYNEQFF
TGTGCCAGCAGCCCAGCGGGATACAATGAGCAGTTCTTC
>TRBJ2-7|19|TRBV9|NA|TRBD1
CASSVGSGTGSSLSNEQYF
TGTGCCAGCAGCGTAGGATCCGGGACAGGGTCCTCCTTGTCGAACGAGCAGTACTTC
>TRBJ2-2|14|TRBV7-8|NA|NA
CASSLVGLTGELFF
TGTGCCAGCAGCTTAGTGGGCCTCACCGGGGAGCTGTTTTTT
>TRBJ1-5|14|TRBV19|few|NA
CASSVQGSNQPQHF
TGTGCCAGTAGTGTCCAGGGCAGCAATCAGCCCCAGCATTTT
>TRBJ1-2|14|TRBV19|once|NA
CASSIVPLGDGYTF
TGTGCCAGTAGTATAGTGCCCCTCGGGGATGGCTACACCTTC
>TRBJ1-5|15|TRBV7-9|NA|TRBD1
CASSDGQGSNQPQHF
TGTGCCAGCAGCGACGGACAGGGTAGCAATCAGCCCCAGCATTTT
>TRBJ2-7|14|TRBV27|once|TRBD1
CASSQYRTGQEQYF
TGTGCCAGCAGTCAATACCGGACAGGGCAAGAGCAGTACTTC
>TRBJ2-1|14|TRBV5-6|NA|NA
CASSSPPGVSEQFF
TGTGCCAGCAGCTCACCTCCGGGGGTATCTGAGCAGTTCTTC
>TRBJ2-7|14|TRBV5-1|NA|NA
CASSLEGDPYEQYF
TGCGCCAGCAGCTTGGAGGGGGACCCCTACGAGCAGTACTTC
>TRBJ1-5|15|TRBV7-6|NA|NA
CASSLSDSSNQPQHF
TGTGCCAGCAGCTTATCGGACAGTAGCAATCAGCCCCAGCATTTT
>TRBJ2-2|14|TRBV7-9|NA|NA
CASSAGRGTGELFF
TGTGCCAGCAGCGCTGGGCGGGGAACCGGGGAGCTGTTTTTT
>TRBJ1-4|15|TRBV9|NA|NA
CASSVSGTEPEKLFF
TGTGCCAGCAGCGTCAGCGGGACCGAACCCGAAAAACTGTTTTTT
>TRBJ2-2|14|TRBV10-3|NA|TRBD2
CAIRGGIDTGELFF
TGTGCCATCCGCGGGGGGATAGATACCGGGGAGCTGTTTTTT
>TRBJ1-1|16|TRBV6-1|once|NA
CASSDGPRHPNTEAFF
TGTGCCAGCAGTGACGGCCCCCGACACCCCAACACTGAAGCTTTCTTT
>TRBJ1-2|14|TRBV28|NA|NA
CASSFAGENYGYTF
TGTGCCAGCAGTTTTGCGGGAGAGAACTATGGCTACACCTTC
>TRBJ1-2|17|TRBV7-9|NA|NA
CASSLVTGTRPADGYTF
TGTGCCAGCAGCTTAGTAACCGGGACAAGGCCCGCTGACGGCTACACCTTC
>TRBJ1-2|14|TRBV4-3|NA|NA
CASSQEWGGYGYTF
TGCGCCAGCAGCCAAGAGTGGGGGGGCTATGGCTACACCTTC
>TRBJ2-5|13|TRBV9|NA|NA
CASSAGSQETQYF
TGTGCCAGCAGTGCAGGATCTCAAGAGACCCAGTACTTC
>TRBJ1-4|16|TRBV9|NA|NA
CASSVGGGATNEKLFF
TGTGCCAGCAGCGTAGGGGGGGGTGCAACTAATGAAAAACTGTTTTTT
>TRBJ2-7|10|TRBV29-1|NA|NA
CSVEQGEQYF
TGCAGCGTTGAACAGGGCGAGCAGTACTTC
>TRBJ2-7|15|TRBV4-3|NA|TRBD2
CASSLAGGISYEQYF
TGCGCCAGCAGCCTAGCGGGGGGCATCTCCTACGAGCAGTACTTC
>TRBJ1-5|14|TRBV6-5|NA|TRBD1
CASSPQGLGQPQHF
TGTGCCAGCAGTCCACAGGGGTTAGGTCAGCCCCAGCATTTT
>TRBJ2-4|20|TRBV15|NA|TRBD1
CATSALGGQGALIAKNIQYF
TGTGCCACCAGCGCCCTCGGTGGACAGGGGGCATTGATAGCCAAAAACATTCAGTACTTC
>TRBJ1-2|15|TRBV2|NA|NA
CASMGLKDGNYGYTF
TGTGCCAGCATGGGACTTAAAGACGGGAACTATGGCTACACCTTC
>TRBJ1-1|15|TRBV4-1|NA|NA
CASSQAPQGNTEAFF
TGCGCCAGCAGCCAAGCCCCACAGGGCAACACTGAAGCTTTCTTT
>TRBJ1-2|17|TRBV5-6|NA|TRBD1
CASSLGPGQGLAEGYTF
TGTGCCAGCAGCTTGGGGCCGGGACAGGGCCTGGCGGAGGGCTACACCTTC
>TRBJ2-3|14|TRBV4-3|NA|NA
CASSQDYGANTQYF
TGCGCCAGCAGCCAAGATTATGGAGCTAATACGCAGTATTTT
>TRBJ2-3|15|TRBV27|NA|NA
CASLPSGPSTDTQYF
TGTGCCAGCCTGCCTTCTGGGCCTTCCACAGATACGCAGTATTTT
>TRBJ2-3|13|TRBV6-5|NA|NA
CAARTALTDTQYF
TGTGCCGCAAGGACAGCTTTGACAGATACGCAGTATTTT
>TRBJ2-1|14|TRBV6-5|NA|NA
CASGRGGSYNEQFF
TGTGCCAGCGGTAGGGGGGGATCCTACAATGAGCAGTTCTTC
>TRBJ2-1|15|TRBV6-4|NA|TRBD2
CASSDSNGGVNEQFF
TGTGCCAGCAGTGACTCGAACGGGGGGGTTAATGAGCAGTTCTTC
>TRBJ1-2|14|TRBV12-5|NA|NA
CASGLVKMEDGYTF
TGTGCTAGTGGTTTGGTAAAGATGGAGGATGGCTACACCTTC
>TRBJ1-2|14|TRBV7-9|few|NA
CASSLGGSNYGYTF
TGTGCCAGCAGCTTAGGAGGGTCTAACTATGGCTACACCTTC
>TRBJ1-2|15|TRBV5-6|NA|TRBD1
CASRTRDRGLYGYTF
TGTGCCAGCAGGACCCGGGACAGGGGGCTCTATGGCTACACCTTC
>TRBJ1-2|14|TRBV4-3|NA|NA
CASSQGGLGYGYTF
TGCGCCAGCAGCCAAGGGGGACTTGGATATGGCTACACCTTC
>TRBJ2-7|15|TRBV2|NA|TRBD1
CASSESGQGAYEQYF
TGTGCCAGCAGTGAATCAGGACAGGGGGCTTACGAGCAGTACTTC
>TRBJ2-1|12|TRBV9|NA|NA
CASGGAYNEQFF
TGTGCCAGCGGCGGGGCTTACAATGAGCAGTTCTTC
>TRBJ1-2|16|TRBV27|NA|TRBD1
CASSLSWTGANYGYTF
TGTGCCAGCAGTTTATCCTGGACAGGAGCTAACTATGGCTACACCTTC
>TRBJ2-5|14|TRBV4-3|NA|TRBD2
CASSQNSGAETQYF
TGCGCCAGCAGCCAGAATAGCGGGGCAGAGACCCAGTACTTC
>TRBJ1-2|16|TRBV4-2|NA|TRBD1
CASKPPGQGASYGYTF
TGTGCCAGCAAACCCCCGGGACAGGGGGCCTCCTATGGCTACACCTTC
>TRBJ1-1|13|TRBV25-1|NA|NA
CASSAGLSTEAFF
TGTGCCAGCAGTGCCGGACTTTCGACTGAAGCTTTCTTT
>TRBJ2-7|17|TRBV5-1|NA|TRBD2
CASSSLAGDMSSYEQYF
TGCGCCAGCAGCTCGCTAGCGGGGGACATGAGCTCCTACGAGCAGTACTTC
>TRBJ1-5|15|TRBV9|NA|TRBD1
CASSVSGTANQPQHF
TGTGCCAGCAGCGTCTCCGGGACAGCTAATCAGCCCCAGCATTTT
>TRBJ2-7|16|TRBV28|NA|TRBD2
CASSLFLSGGIYEQYF
TGTGCCAGCAGTTTATTTCTTAGCGGGGGCATCTACGAGCAGTACTTC
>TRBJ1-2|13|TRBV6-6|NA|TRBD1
CASSYWTGDGYTF
TGTGCCAGCAGTTATTGGACAGGGGATGGCTACACCTTC
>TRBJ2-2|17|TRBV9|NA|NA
CASSIYRFGANTGELFF
TGTGCCAGCAGCATATACAGGTTTGGAGCGAACACCGGGGAGCTGTTTTTT
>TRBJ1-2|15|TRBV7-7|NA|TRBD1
CASSPIGQEGYGYTF
TGTGCTAGCAGTCCGATCGGACAGGAAGGGTATGGCTACACCTTC
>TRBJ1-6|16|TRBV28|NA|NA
CASSLRPPAGNSPLHF
TGTGCCAGCAGTTTAAGGCCCCCAGCGGGGAATTCACCCCTCCACTTT
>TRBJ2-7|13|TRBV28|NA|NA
CASSAHRVDEQYF
TGTGCCAGCAGTGCACACAGGGTCGACGAGCAGTACTTC
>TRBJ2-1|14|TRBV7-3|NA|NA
CASSLVGEGDEQFF
TGTGCCAGCAGCTTAGTGGGCGAGGGGGATGAGCAGTTCTTC
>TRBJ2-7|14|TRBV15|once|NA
CATSGRVRPYEQYF
TGTGCCACCAGCGGCAGGGTTAGGCCCTACGAGCAGTACTTC
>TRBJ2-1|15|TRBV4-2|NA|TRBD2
CASSQTSGGGNEQFF
TGTGCCAGCAGCCAAACTAGCGGGGGGGGGAATGAGCAGTTCTTC
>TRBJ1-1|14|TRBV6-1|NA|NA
CASSGAGGGTEAFF
TGTGCCAGCAGTGGGGCAGGCGGGGGCACTGAAGCTTTCTTT
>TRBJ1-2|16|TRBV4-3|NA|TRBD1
CASSQEIGQAFYGYTF
TGCGCCAGCAGCCAAGAAATAGGACAGGCGTTCTATGGCTACACCTTC
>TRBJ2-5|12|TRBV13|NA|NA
CASSSDSLFQYF
TGTGCCAGCAGCTCGGACAGCCTCTTCCAGTACTTC
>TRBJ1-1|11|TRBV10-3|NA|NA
CAISESSLAFF
TGTGCCATCAGTGAGTCTTCTTTGGCTTTCTTT
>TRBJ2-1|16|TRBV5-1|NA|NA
CASSLALRVLNNEQFF
TGCGCCAGCAGCTTGGCGTTACGGGTCCTAAACAATGAGCAGTTCTTC
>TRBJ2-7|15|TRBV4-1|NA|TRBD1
CASSLRDRGSGEQYF
TGCGCCAGCAGCCTGAGGGACAGGGGATCCGGCGAGCAGTACTTC